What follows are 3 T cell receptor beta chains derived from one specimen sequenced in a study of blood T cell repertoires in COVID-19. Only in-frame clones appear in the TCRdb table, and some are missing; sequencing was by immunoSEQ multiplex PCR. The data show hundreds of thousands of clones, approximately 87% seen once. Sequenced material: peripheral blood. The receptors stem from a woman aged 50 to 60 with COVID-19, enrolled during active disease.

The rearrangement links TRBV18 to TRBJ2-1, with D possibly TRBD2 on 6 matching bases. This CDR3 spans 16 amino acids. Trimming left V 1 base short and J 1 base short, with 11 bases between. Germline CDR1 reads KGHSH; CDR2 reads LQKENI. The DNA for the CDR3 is TGTGCCAGCTCACCACAGGGAGGCTTGTCCTACAATGAGCAGTTCTTC. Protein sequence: CASSPQGGLSYNEQFF.

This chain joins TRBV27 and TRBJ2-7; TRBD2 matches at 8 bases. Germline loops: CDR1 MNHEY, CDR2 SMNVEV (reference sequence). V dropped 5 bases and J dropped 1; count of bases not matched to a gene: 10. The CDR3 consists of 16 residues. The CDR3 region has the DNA TGTGCCAGCAGTCACTACGGGGGGGGTAAATCCTACGAGCAGTACTTC. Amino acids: CASSHYGGGKSYEQYF.

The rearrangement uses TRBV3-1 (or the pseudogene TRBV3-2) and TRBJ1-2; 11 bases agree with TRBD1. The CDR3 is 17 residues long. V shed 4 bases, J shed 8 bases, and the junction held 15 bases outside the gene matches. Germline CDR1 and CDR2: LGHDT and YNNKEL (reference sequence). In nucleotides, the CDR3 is TGTGCCAGCAGCCGCGAAGCGGGACAGGGGGTCTCGGGCGGCTACACCTTC. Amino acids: CASSREAGQGVSGGYTF.